The T cell receptor beta chain described here comes from a study of T cell responses to AZD1222 COVID-19 vaccine. Turning to the study itself: It was second doses at about 4 or about 12 weeks that were pooled.

Points on this clone: The antigen is not known.

Regarding the study as a whole: Increases in Spike-specific TCR breadth and depth were seen after two AZD1222 doses.

Deletions cut 0 bases from V and 5 bases from J, with 11 bases between. CDR1 and CDR2 (germline): SGDLS, YYNGEE. The CDR3 contains 15 residues. Sequencing was performed with immunoSEQ multiplex PCR; in TCRdb, only in-frame clones are kept and a portion is missing. The data contain about 85,000 clones, approximately 87% of them singletons. The sequence came from an adult in good health. V usage is TRBV9 and J usage is TRBJ2-2, with TRBD2 as a possible D gene (7 bases). Sequenced material: peripheral blood, taken on day 0 of AZD1222 vaccination. Written as DNA, the CDR3 is TGTGCCAGCAGCGTAGTACAGGGAGGGACCGGGGAGCTGTTTTTT. Translating gives CASSVVQGGTGELFF.